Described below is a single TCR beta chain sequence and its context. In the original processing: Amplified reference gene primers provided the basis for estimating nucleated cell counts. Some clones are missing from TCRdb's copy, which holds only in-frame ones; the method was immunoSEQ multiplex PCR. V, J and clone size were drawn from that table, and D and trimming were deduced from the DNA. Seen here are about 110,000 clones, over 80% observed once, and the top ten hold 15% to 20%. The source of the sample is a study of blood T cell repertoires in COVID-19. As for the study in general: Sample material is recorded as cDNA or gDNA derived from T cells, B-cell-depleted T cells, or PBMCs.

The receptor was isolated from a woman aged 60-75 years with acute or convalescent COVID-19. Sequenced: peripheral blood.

In DNA, the CDR3 is TGTGCCAGCAGTTTATATAGCGGACAGGGAGAGACCCAGTACTTC. Amino acid sequence: CASSLYSGQGETQYF. The V and J genes are TRBV27 and TRBJ2-5; 8 bases agree with TRBD1. Germline CDR1 is MNHEY and CDR2 is SMNVEV (reference sequence). Trimming took 1 base from V and 4 from J; bases not matched to a gene: 5. The CDR3 is made up of 15 amino acids.